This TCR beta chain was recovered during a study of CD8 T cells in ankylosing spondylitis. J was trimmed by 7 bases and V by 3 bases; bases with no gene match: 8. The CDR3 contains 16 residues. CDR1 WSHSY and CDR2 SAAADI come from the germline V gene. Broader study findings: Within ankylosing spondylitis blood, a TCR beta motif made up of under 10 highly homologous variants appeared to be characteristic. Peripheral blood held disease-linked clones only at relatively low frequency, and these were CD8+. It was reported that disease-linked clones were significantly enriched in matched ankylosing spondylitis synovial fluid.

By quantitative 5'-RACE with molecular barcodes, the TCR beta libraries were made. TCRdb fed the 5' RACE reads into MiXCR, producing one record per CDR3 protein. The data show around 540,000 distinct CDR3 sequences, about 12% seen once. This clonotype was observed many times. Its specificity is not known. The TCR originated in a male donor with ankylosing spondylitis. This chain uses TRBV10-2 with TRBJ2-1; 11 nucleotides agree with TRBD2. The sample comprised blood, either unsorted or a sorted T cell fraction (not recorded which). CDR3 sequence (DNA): TGCGCCAGCAGTGAAGGGACTAGCGGTCTCGGGAATGAGCAGTTCTTC. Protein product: CASSEGTSGLGNEQFF.